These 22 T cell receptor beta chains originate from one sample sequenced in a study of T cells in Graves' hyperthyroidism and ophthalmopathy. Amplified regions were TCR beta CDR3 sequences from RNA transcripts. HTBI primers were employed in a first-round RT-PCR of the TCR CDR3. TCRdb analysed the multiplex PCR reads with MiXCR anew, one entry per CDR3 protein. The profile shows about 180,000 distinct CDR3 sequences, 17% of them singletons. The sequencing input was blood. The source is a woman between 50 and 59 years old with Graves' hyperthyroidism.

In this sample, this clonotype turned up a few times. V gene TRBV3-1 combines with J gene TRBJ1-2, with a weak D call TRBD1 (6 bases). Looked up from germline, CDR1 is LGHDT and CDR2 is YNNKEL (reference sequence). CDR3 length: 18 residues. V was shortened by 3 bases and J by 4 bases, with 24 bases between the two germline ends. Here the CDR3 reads CASSQLSLDRSYTYGYTF. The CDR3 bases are TGTGCCAGCAGCCAGCTCAGCCTCGACAGGAGCTATACCTATGGCTACACCTTC.

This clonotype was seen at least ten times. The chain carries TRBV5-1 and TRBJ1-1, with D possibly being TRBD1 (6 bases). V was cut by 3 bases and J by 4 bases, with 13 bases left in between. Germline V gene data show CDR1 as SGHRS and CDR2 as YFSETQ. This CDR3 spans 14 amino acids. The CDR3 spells CASSSEQGPTEAFF. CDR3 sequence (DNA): TGCGCCAGCAGCTCAGAACAGGGACCCACTGAAGCTTTCTTT.

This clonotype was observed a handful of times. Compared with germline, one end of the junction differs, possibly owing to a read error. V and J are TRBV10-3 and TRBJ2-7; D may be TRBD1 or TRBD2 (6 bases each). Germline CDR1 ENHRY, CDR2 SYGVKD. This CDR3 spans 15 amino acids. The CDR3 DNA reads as TGTGCCATCAGTGAGAACAACTGGGGGGCCTACGTGCAGTACTTC. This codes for CAISENNWGAYVQYF.

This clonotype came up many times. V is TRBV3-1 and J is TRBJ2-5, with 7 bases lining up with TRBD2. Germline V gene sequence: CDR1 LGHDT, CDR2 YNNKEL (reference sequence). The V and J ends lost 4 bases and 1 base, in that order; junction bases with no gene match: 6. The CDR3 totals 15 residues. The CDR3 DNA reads TGTGCCAGCAGCCCAAGCGGGGTCCCCCAAGAGACCCAGTACTTC. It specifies CASSPSGVPQETQYF.

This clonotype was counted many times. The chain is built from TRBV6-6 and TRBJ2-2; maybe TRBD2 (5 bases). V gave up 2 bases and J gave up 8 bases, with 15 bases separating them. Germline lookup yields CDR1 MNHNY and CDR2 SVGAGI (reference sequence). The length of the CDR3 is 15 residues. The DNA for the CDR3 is TGTGCCAGCAGTTACGGACTTAGGGTCACTGGGGAGCTGTTTTTT. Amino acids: CASSYGLRVTGELFF.

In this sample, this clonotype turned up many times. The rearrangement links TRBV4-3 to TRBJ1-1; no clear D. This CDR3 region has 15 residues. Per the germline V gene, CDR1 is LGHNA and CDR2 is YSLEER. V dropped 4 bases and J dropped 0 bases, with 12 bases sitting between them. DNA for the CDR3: TGCGCCAGCAGCCTCGGACCCCAGGTGAACACTGAAGCTTTCTTT. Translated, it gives CASSLGPQVNTEAFF.

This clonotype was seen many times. The CDR3 DNA sequence: TGCAGTGCTAGACCCGAAGCGAACACCGGGGAGCTGTTTTTT. Translating gives CSARPEANTGELFF. The chain couples TRBV20-1 to TRBJ2-2; D remains unclear. V dropped 2 bases and J dropped 0 bases, with 7 bases sitting between them. Germline lookup yields CDR1 DFQATT and CDR2 SNEGSKA (reference sequence). The CDR3 sequence is 14 residues long.

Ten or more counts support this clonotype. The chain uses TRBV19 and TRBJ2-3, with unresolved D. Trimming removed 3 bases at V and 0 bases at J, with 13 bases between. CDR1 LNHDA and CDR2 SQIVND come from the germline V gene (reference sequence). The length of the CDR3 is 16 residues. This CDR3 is CASSILGFSSTDTQYF. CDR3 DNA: TGTGCCAGTAGTATCCTTGGCTTCTCTAGCACAGATACGCAGTATTTT.

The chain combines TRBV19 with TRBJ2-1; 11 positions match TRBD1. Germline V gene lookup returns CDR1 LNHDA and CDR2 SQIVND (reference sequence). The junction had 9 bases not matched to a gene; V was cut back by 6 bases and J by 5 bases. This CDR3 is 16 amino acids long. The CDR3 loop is CASSPGTGGINNEQFF. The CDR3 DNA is TGTGCCAGTAGCCCCGGGACAGGGGGGATTAACAATGAGCAGTTCTTC.

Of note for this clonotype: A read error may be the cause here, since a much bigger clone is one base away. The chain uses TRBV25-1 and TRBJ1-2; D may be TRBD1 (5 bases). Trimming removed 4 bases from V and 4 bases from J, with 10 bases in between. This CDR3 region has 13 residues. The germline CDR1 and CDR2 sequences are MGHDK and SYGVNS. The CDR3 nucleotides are TGTGCCAGCAGTGGGGGACTTAGCTATGGCTACACCTTC. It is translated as CASSGGLSYGYTF.

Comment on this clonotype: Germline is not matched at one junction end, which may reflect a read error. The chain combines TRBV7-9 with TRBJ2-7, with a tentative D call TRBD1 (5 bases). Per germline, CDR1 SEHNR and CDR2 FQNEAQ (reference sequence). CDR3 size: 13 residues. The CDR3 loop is CTSARVEPYEQYF. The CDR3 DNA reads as TGTACCAGCGCCAGGGTAGAACCCTACGAGCAGTACTTC.

CDR3 protein: CASTSGRGNEQFF. The CDR3 bases are TGTGCCAGCACGAGCGGGAGGGGCAATGAGCAGTTCTTC. The V call is TRBV2, the J call TRBJ2-1, with TRBD2 matching 10 bases. The CDR3 contains 13 residues. V shed 7 bases and J 6 bases; nucleotides not matched to a gene: 3. Germline V CDR1 and CDR2: SNHLY, FYNNEI.

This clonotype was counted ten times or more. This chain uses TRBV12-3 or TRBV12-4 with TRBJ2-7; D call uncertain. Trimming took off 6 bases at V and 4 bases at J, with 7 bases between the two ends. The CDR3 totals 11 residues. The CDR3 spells CASSMAYEQYF. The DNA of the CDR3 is TGTGCCAGCAGCATGGCGTACGAGCAGTACTTC.

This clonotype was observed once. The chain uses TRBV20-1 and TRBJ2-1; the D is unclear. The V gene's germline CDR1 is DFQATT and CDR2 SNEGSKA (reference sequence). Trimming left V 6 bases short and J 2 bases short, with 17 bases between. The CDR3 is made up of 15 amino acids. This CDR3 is CSAPFEMNTYNEQFF. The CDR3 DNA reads TGCAGTGCCCCATTTGAAATGAACACCTACAATGAGCAGTTCTTC.

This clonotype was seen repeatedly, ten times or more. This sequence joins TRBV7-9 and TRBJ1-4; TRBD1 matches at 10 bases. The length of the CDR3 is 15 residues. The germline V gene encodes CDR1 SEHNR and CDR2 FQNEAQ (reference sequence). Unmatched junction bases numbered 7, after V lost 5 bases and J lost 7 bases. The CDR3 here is CASSKGQGGFEKLFF. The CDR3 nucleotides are TGTGCCAGCAGCAAAGGACAGGGGGGATTTGAAAAACTGTTTTTT.

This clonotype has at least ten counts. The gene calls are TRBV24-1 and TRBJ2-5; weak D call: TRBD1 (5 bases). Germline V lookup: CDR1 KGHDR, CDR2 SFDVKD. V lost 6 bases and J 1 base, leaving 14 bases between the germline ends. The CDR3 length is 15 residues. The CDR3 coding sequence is TGTGCCACCAGTATGGCAGGGTCTGGCCAAGAGACCCAGTACTTC. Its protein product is CATSMAGSGQETQYF.

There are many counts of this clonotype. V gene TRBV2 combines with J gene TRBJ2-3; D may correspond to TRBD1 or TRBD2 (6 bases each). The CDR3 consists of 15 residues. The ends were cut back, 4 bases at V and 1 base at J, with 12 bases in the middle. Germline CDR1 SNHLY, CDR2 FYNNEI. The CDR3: CASSGGGRGTDTQYF. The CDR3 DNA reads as TGTGCCAGCAGTGGAGGGGGGCGCGGCACAGATACGCAGTATTTT.

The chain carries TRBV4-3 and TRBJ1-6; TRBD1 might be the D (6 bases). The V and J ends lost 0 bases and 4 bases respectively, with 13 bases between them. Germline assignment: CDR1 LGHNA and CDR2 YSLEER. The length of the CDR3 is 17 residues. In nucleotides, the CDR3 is TGCGCCAGCAGCCAAGATGGGCCAACAGGGTATAATTCACCCCTCCACTTT. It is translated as CASSQDGPTGYNSPLHF.

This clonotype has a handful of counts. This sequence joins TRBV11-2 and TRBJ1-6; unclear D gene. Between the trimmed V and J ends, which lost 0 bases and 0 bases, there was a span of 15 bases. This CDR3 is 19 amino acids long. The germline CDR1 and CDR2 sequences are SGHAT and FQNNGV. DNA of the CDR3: TGTGCCAGCAGCTTAGATCGACGACGGTTCAGCTCCTATAATTCACCCCTCCACTTT. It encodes CASSLDRRRFSSYNSPLHF.

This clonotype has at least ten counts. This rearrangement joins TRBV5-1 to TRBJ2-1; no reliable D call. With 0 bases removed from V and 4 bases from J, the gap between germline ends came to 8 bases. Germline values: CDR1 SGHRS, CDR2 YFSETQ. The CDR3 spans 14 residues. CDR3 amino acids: CASSLGATYNEQFF. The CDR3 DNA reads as TGCGCCAGCAGCTTGGGGGCGACTTACAATGAGCAGTTCTTC. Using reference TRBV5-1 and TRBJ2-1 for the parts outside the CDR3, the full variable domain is KAGVTQTPRYLIKTRGQQVTLSCSPISGHRSVSWYQQTPGQGLQFLFEYFSETQRNKGNFPGRFSGRQFSNSRSEMNVSTLELGDSALYLCASSLGATYNEQFFGPGTRLTVL.

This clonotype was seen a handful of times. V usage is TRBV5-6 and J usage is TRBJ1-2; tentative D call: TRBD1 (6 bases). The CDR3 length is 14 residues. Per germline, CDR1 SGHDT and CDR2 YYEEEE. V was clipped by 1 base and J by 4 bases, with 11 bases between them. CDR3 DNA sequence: TGTGCCAGCAGCTTGCGGGGGGCTGGCTATGGCTACACCTTC. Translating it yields CASSLRGAGYGYTF.

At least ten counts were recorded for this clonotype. CDR3: CASSLASVRGETQYF. In nucleotides, the CDR3 is TGTGCCAGCAGCTTAGCTAGTGTCCGGGGAGAGACCCAGTACTTC. This chain uses TRBV7-9 with TRBJ2-5, with a tentative D call TRBD2 (5 bases). The CDR3 loop spans 15 amino acids. V was trimmed by 0 bases and J by 4 bases, leaving 12 bases between them. The V gene's germline CDR1 is SEHNR and CDR2 FQNEAQ (reference sequence).